Below are 21 T cell receptor beta chains sequenced from a single sample in a study of beta chain features in type 1 diabetes. Regarding the study as a whole: TCRB CDR3 length was moderately but significantly reduced in all four CD4+ subsets of Type 1 diabetes patients.

All of the isolated RNA was reverse transcribed, so expressed TCRB transcripts were sequenced. Assay used: immunoSEQ multiplex PCR; TCRdb lists only in-frame clones, some missing. The sample yields 550,000 to 850,000 clones, under 15% seen once. These receptors' targets are unknown. The specimen was naive CD4+ T cells from blood. These receptors all stem from a man aged 18 to 35 with type 1 diabetes.

This clone was detected a few times. This chain uses TRBV13 with TRBJ1-6, with D possibly matching TRBD1 (5 bases). V lost 5 bases and J 13 bases, leaving 24 bases between the germline ends. The length of the CDR3 is 16 residues. In germline, CDR1 is PRHDT, CDR2 FYEKMQ (reference sequence). CDR3 bases: TGTGCCAGCAGCAGAGGGCAGGTACAGGCAAATAGCCCCCTCCACTTT. Translated, it gives CASSRGQVQANSPLHF.

The sample holds a few counts of this clone. The V call is TRBV5-1, the J call TRBJ2-5, with 13 bases that match TRBD2. The CDR3 covers 16 residues. J gave up 4 bases and V 3 bases, and 6 bases lay outside the gene matches. Germline V lookup: CDR1 SGHRS, CDR2 YFSETQ. The CDR3 DNA reads TGCGCCAGCAGCTCCGGACTAGCGGGGGCGGGAGAGACCCAGTACTTC. Residues: CASSSGLAGAGETQYF.

This clone occurred a few times. The gene calls are TRBV6-1 and TRBJ2-1; D may be TRBD1 or TRBD2 (5 bases each). V shed 0 bases and J shed 8 bases, with 14 bases lying between them. This CDR3 spans 15 amino acids. The germline CDR1 and CDR2 sequences are MNHNS and SASEGT. CDR3 in DNA: TGTGCCAGCAGTGAAGCGGCAGAGGGGTGGGATGAGCAGTTCTTC. Protein product: CASSEAAEGWDEQFF.

This clone has a handful of counts. The rearrangement links TRBV5-4 to TRBJ2-1; TRBD2 matches at 7 bases. The germline CDR1 and CDR2 sequences are SGHNT and YYREEE (reference sequence). The CDR3 sequence is 18 residues long. V lost 1 base and J lost 0; bases outside the gene matches: 10. The CDR3 sequence: CASSLPSGALSSYNEQFF. DNA for the CDR3: TGTGCCAGCAGCTTGCCTAGCGGTGCCCTAAGCTCCTACAATGAGCAGTTCTTC.

This clone was recorded a few times. The J gene is TRBJ2-5, the V gene TRBV7-9; D may be TRBD2 (7 bases). Germline V CDR1 and CDR2: SEHNR, FQNEAQ (reference sequence). The CDR3 has 14 residues. Trimming removed 7 bases at V and 5 bases at J, with 17 bases between. CDR3 DNA sequence: TGTGCCAGCACCTCCGCGGGGGCCGGGGAGACCCAGTACTTC. This codes for CASTSAGAGETQYF.

The V and J genes are TRBV9 and TRBJ2-2; D may be TRBD1 or TRBD2 (5 bases each). The V gene's germline CDR1 is SGDLS and CDR2 YYNGEE. CDR3 length: 15 amino acids. Deletions cut 3 bases from V and 4 bases from J, with 13 bases between. CDR3 residues: CASSAPGAATGELFF. The DNA for the CDR3 is TGTGCCAGCAGCGCCCCCGGGGCGGCCACCGGGGAGCTGTTTTTT. The full variable domain, with the rest looked up from reference TRBV9 and TRBJ2-2, is DSGVTQTPKHLITATGQRVTLRCSPRSGDLSVYWYQQSLDQGLQFLIQYYNGEERAKGNILERFSAQQFPDLHSELNLSSLELGDSALYFCASSAPGAATGELFFGEGSRLTVL.

This clone turned up a few times. This chain links TRBV9 with TRBJ2-7, with D unclear. Trimming took 3 bases from V and 1 from J, leaving 14 bases between them. This CDR3 region has 15 residues. In germline, CDR1 is SGDLS, CDR2 YYNGEE. CDR3 residues: CASSAYSQVSYEQYF. DNA of the CDR3: TGTGCCAGCAGCGCTTACAGTCAGGTTTCCTACGAGCAGTACTTC.

This clone was seen a few times. The genes are TRBV5-1 and TRBJ1-5; weak D call: TRBD1 (5 bases). The germline V and J ends were trimmed by 0 bases and 7 bases, with 8 bases remaining between them. The CDR3 consists of 13 residues. Germline V gene sequence: CDR1 SGHRS, CDR2 YFSETQ. The CDR3 nucleotides read TGCGCCAGCAGCTTGGCCCAGGGACAGCCCCAGCATTTT. Residues: CASSLAQGQPQHF.

This clone has more than one count but fewer than ten. The chain joins TRBV13 to TRBJ2-7, with no clear D. Trimming left V 1 base short and J 3 bases short, with 10 bases between. The germline V gene encodes CDR1 PRHDT and CDR2 FYEKMQ (reference sequence). There are 14 residues in the CDR3. CDR3 loop: CASSLAGAGYEQYF. CDR3 in DNA: TGTGCCAGCAGCTTAGCCGGAGCTGGCTACGAGCAGTACTTC. Looking up the rest from reference TRBV13 and TRBJ2-7 gives the full variable domain: AAGVIQSPRHLIKEKRETATLKCYPIPRHDTVYWYQQGPGQDPQFLISFYEKMQSDKGSIPDRFSAQQFSDYHSELNMSSLELGDSALYFCASSLAGAGYEQYFGPGTRLTVT.

A remark on this clone: Other DNA sequences in the sample encode the same CDR3. The chain carries TRBV9 and TRBJ1-1; D is unclear. This CDR3 is built from 13 residues. V shed 0 bases and J shed 0 bases, with 3 bases lying between them. CDR1 is SGDLS and CDR2 is YYNGEE in the germline V gene. CDR3 coding DNA: TGTGCCAGCAGCGTAGAGATGAACACTGAAGCTTTCTTT. Protein product: CASSVEMNTEAFF.

This chain connects TRBV6-4 to TRBJ2-3; TRBD1 matches at 8 bases. Germline CDR1 MRHNA, CDR2 SNTAGT. The length of the CDR3 is 14 residues. The ends lost 5 bases at V and 4 bases at J; junction bases unmatched: 5. The CDR3 reads CASSRTGIPDTQYF. The CDR3 nucleotides are TGTGCCAGCAGTCGGACAGGGATCCCAGATACGCAGTATTTT.

To note about this clone: The same CDR3 arises from other DNA sequences in this sample as well. This rearrangement joins TRBV30 to TRBJ1-6; TRBD1 might be the D (6 bases). The length of the CDR3 is 16 residues. CDR1 is GTSNPN, CDR2 SVGIG, per germline (reference sequence). Trimming stripped 0 bases from V and 0 bases from J, with 9 bases between. This chain's CDR3 is CAWSVRGSSYNSPLHF. CDR3 nucleotide sequence: TGTGCCTGGAGTGTAAGGGGGAGCTCCTATAATTCACCCCTCCACTTT.

V gene TRBV28 combines with J gene TRBJ1-4; maybe TRBD1 (6 bases). Trimming removed 7 bases at V and 3 bases at J, with 9 bases between. CDR1 is MDHEN, CDR2 SYDVKM, per germline. The CDR3 runs 13 residues. CDR3: CASTGAANEKLFF. CDR3 in DNA: TGTGCCAGCACAGGGGCGGCTAATGAAAAACTGTTTTTT. Complete variable domain (other parts from reference TRBV28 and TRBJ1-4): DVKVTQSSRYLVKRTGEKVFLECVQDMDHENMFWYRQDPGLGLRLIYFSYDVKMKEKGDIPEGYSVSREKKERFSLILESASTNQTSMYLCASTGAANEKLFFGSGTQLSVL.

This clone showed up just a few times. The chain links TRBV6-5 to TRBJ1-5; the D gene is possibly TRBD1 (5 bases). The germline V and J ends were trimmed by 9 bases and 4 bases, with 16 bases remaining between them. Germline CDR1 and CDR2: MNHEY and SVGAGI. The CDR3 runs 14 residues. For the CDR3, the DNA is TGTGCCAGTGCCCCAGGGAAGGGGAATCAGCCCCAGCATTTT. Residues: CASAPGKGNQPQHF.

This clone came up a few times. The chain carries TRBV7-8 and TRBJ1-1, with D perhaps matching TRBD1 (5 bases). CDR1 SGHVS and CDR2 FQNEAQ come from the germline V gene. Trimming shortened V by 5 bases and J by 0 bases, and 10 bases separated the two germline ends. The length of the CDR3 is 14 residues. CDR3 DNA sequence: TGTGCCAGCAGCCCCACAGGAGTGAACACTGAAGCTTTCTTT. This encodes CASSPTGVNTEAFF.

This clone has only a few counts. The genes are TRBV28 and TRBJ1-1, with TRBD1 matching over 10 bases. J was trimmed by 1 base and V by 6 bases; bases with no gene match: 8. Germline V CDR1 and CDR2: MDHEN, SYDVKM. The CDR3 has 16 amino acids. DNA for the CDR3: TGTGCCAGCAGCGAAGGCGGGACAGGGGAGAACACTGAAGCTTTCTTT. Its protein is CASSEGGTGENTEAFF.

This clone was detected a few times. The V call is TRBV10-3, the J call TRBJ1-6, with TRBD1 as a possible D gene (5 bases). Germline V CDR1 and CDR2: ENHRY, SYGVKD. V was shortened by 6 bases and J by 7 bases, with 16 bases between the two germline ends. The CDR3 consists of 15 residues. The CDR3 region has the DNA TGTGCCATCAGCGAACCACTGAAGGGGAATTCACCCCTCCACTTT. It translates to CAISEPLKGNSPLHF.

V is TRBV2 and J is TRBJ2-3; 9 positions agree with TRBD2. Germline-derived CDR1 and CDR2 are SNHLY and FYNNEI. Germline trimming cut 2 bases from V and 2 bases from J; bases unmatched to any gene: 5. CDR3 length equals 16 residues. As DNA, the CDR3 is TGTGCCAGCAGTGAATGGAGCGGGGGGACCACAGATACGCAGTATTTT. Translation: CASSEWSGGTTDTQYF.

This clone has more than one count but fewer than ten. The gene calls are TRBV6-1 and TRBJ2-1; D perhaps matches TRBD1 (5 bases). V was shortened by 2 bases and J by 5 bases, with 16 bases between the two germline ends. The V gene's germline CDR1 is MNHNS and CDR2 SASEGT. This CDR3 region has 16 residues. This CDR3 is CASSETVVDRNNEQFF. The CDR3 bases are TGTGCCAGCAGTGAAACGGTGGTAGACAGAAACAATGAGCAGTTCTTC.

This clone was observed a handful of times. V is TRBV25-1 and J is TRBJ2-1; D may be TRBD2 (6 bases). Trimming stripped 8 bases from V and 1 base from J, with 15 bases between. This CDR3 has 15 residues. The V gene's germline CDR1 is MGHDK and CDR2 SYGVNS. This chain's CDR3 is CASGDAGPSYNEQFF. The CDR3 DNA reads as TGTGCCAGCGGGGATGCGGGACCGTCCTACAATGAGCAGTTCTTC.

The V and J genes are TRBV6-6 and TRBJ1-5, with 7 bases that match TRBD1. Germline-derived CDR1 and CDR2 are MNHNY and SVGAGI (reference sequence). CDR3 length: 15 residues. The V gene end was trimmed by 0 bases and the J gene end by 7 bases; junction bases not matched to a gene: 6. This chain's CDR3 is CASSYSGQGGQPQHF. CDR3 nucleotides: TGTGCCAGCAGTTACTCAGGTCAGGGGGGACAGCCCCAGCATTTT.